These 32 T cell receptor beta chains share one sample of origin, sequenced in a study of cytotoxic CD8 clonotypes in ibrutinib-treated CLL. The method was immunoSEQ multiplex PCR; TCRdb's version includes in-frame clones alone and lacks a portion of them. The sample shows 130,000 to 150,000 clones, approximately 90% of them seen only once. Sequenced material: PBMCs, taken after 12 months of ibrutinib treatment. The origin of the receptors is a human donor with chronic lymphocytic leukemia.

The CDR3 region has the DNA TGTGCCAGCACCGAACTTACCGGGACAGGGGTGAGTTTGTACGAGCAGTACTTC. Protein sequence: CASTELTGTGVSLYEQYF. The chain couples TRBV28 to TRBJ2-7, with 10 bases identical to TRBD1. After removal of 7 bases from V and 4 bases from J, the junction contained 19 bases not matched to a gene. The germline CDR1 and CDR2 sequences are MDHEN and SYDVKM. The CDR3 has 18 amino acids.

The chain employs TRBV20-1 and TRBJ2-1; D possibly corresponds to TRBD1 (5 bases). CDR1 is DFQATT and CDR2 is SNEGSKA in the germline V gene (reference sequence). V was trimmed by 6 bases and J by 10 bases, leaving 10 bases between them. The CDR3 runs to 10 residues. CDR3 coding DNA: TGCAGTGCAAAGACAGAAGAGCAGTTCTTC. It is translated as CSAKTEEQFF.

The gene calls are TRBV19 and TRBJ1-1, with 7 nucleotides matching TRBD1. The CDR3 has 13 residues. Germline CDR1 is LNHDA and CDR2 is SQIVND (reference sequence). V trimming: 7 bases; J trimming: 5 bases; junction bases outside the gene matches: 7. CDR3 nucleotides: TGTGCCAGTATCTCAGGGGGGAGTACTGAAGCTTTCTTT. This sequence encodes CASISGGSTEAFF.

The J gene is TRBJ1-2, the V gene TRBV25-1, with 8 bases fitting TRBD1. Germline CDR1 MGHDK, CDR2 SYGVNS. The CDR3 loop spans 16 amino acids. J was trimmed by 4 bases and V by 3 bases; bases with no gene match: 10. DNA of the CDR3: TGTGCCAGCAGTGATCCAGGGCAGGGGGCGAGCTATGGCTACACCTTC. It translates to CASSDPGQGASYGYTF.

The rearrangement joins TRBV5-1 to TRBJ2-1, with no clear D. Trimming took off 5 bases at V and 4 bases at J, with 10 bases between the two ends. Germline lookup yields CDR1 SGHRS and CDR2 YFSETQ. The CDR3 sequence is 13 residues long. The CDR3 nucleotides are TGCGCCAGCAGGGAACAAGGGTACAATGAGCAGTTCTTC. Translating it yields CASREQGYNEQFF.

In DNA form, the CDR3 reads TGCGCCAGCAGCGCCTCGTGGGGGGGTGGAGAGCAGTACTTC. Translated: CASSASWGGGEQYF. V is TRBV5-1 and J is TRBJ2-7, with 7 bases matching TRBD2. Trimming took 4 bases from V and 7 from J; bases not matched to a gene: 11. The length of the CDR3 is 14 residues. Germline CDR1 reads SGHRS; CDR2 reads YFSETQ.

The V and J genes are TRBV10-2 and TRBJ2-7, with 8 bases lining up with TRBD2. This CDR3 is 14 amino acids long. The germline gives CDR1 WSHSY, CDR2 SAAADI. The V and J ends lost 3 bases and 2 bases, in that order; junction bases with no gene match: 3. The CDR3 loop reads CASSDSGTTYEQYF. The CDR3 coding sequence is TGCGCCAGCAGTGATAGCGGGACAACCTACGAGCAGTACTTC.

The V gene is TRBV2, the J gene TRBJ2-7, with 9 bases fitting TRBD1. The germline CDR1 and CDR2 sequences are SNHLY and FYNNEI. The CDR3 consists of 14 residues. V lost 6 bases and J lost 5; bases outside the gene matches: 8. CDR3 nucleotides: TGTGCCAGCAGGACCACAGGGGGCCGGGACGAGCAGTACTTC. Its translation: CASRTTGGRDEQYF.

V gene TRBV2 combines with J gene TRBJ2-1; 7 bases agree with TRBD1. The germline V gene encodes CDR1 SNHLY and CDR2 FYNNEI. The CDR3 is 13 residues long. Losses at the gene ends were 8 bases for V and 3 bases for J; bases not matched to a gene: 4. The CDR3 sequence: CASEQGVYNEQFF. The CDR3 DNA reads TGTGCCAGCGAGCAGGGGGTCTACAATGAGCAGTTCTTC. The variable domain in full, with the rest retrieved from reference TRBV2 and TRBJ2-1, is EPEVTQTPSHQVTQMGQEVILRCVPISNHLYFYWYRQILGQKVEFLVSFYNNEISEKSEIFDDQFSVERPDGSNFTLKIRSTKLEDSAMYFCASEQGVYNEQFFGPGTRLTVL.

This chain uses TRBV11-2 with TRBJ2-3, with 10 nucleotides matching TRBD2. This CDR3 is built from 15 residues. Germline V gives CDR1 SGHAT, CDR2 FQNNGV. V lost 10 bases, J lost 1 base, and 8 bases stayed unmatched. The CDR3 spells CAIAVGTSGTDTQYF. DNA for the CDR3: TGTGCCATCGCCGTAGGGACTAGCGGCACAGATACGCAGTATTTT.

The V and J genes are TRBV11-2 and TRBJ2-1; 8 positions agree with TRBD2. The CDR3 spans 15 residues. With 1 base clipped from V and 9 bases from J, the junction kept 8 bases outside the gene matches. The germline CDR1 and CDR2 sequences are SGHAT and FQNNGV. The DNA of the CDR3 is TGTGCCAGCAGCTTAGGCCCGGGACTAGTCAGTGAGCAGTTCTTC. It encodes CASSLGPGLVSEQFF.

This chain joins TRBV28 and TRBJ2-2; D may be TRBD1 (6 bases). With 5 bases removed from V and 3 bases from J, the gap between germline ends came to 13 bases. Germline-derived CDR1 and CDR2 are MDHEN and SYDVKM. This CDR3 is 15 amino acids long. The CDR3 nucleotides read TGTGCCAGCAGTCCCGGGACAAGCCACACCGGGGAGCTGTTTTTT. Translating gives CASSPGTSHTGELFF.

V usage is TRBV18 and J usage is TRBJ1-2; D not resolved. The CDR3 sequence is 13 residues long. Trimming pared 0 bases from V and 8 bases from J, leaving 10 bases between. The germline V gene encodes CDR1 KGHSH and CDR2 LQKENI. CDR3 region: CASSPPAGVGYTF. CDR3 nucleotides: TGTGCCAGCTCACCACCTGCCGGGGTCGGCTACACCTTC.

The gene calls are TRBV4-3 and TRBJ1-5; no firm D call. V was clipped by 0 bases and J by 2 bases, with 11 bases between them. The CDR3 loop spans 16 amino acids. Germline V gene data show CDR1 as LGHNA and CDR2 as YSLEER. The CDR3 bases are TGCGCCAGCAGCCAAGACCCAGACCTTGGCAATCAGCCCCAGCATTTT. Translating gives CASSQDPDLGNQPQHF.

This CDR3 reads CASSPNDRDQHF. The CDR3 DNA follows: TGTGCCAGCTCACCAAACGACAGGGACCAGCATTTT. The chain links TRBV18 to TRBJ1-5, with 7 bases fitting TRBD1. The CDR3 runs 12 residues. J was trimmed by 12 bases and V by 2 bases; bases with no gene match: 4. CDR1 is KGHSH, CDR2 LQKENI, per germline.

The V and J genes are TRBV19 and TRBJ2-7, with 11 nucleotides matching TRBD2. V shed 1 base and J 3 bases; nucleotides not matched to a gene: 14. CDR1 is LNHDA and CDR2 is SQIVND in the germline V gene (reference sequence). The length of the CDR3 is 19 residues. The DNA for the CDR3 is TGTGCCAGTAGTATAGGTTGGGGACTAGCGGAGAACCCCTACTACGAGCAGTACTTC. Translation gives CASSIGWGLAENPYYEQYF.

The CDR3 region is CASSYSEHNEQFF. The CDR3 DNA reads TGTGCCAGCAGTTACTCTGAGCACAATGAGCAGTTCTTC. The chain carries TRBV28 and TRBJ2-1; D not certain. V gave up 4 bases and J gave up 5 bases, with 9 bases separating them. Germline CDR1 MDHEN, CDR2 SYDVKM. The length of the CDR3 is 13 residues.

V gene TRBV4-3 combines with J gene TRBJ2-1; D gene unclear. With 4 bases removed from V and 4 bases from J, the gap between germline ends came to 2 bases. CDR3 size: 11 residues. The germline CDR1 and CDR2 sequences are LGHNA and YSLEER. The CDR3 reads CASSLYNEQFF. DNA for the CDR3: TGCGCCAGCAGCCTGTACAATGAGCAGTTCTTC.

The J gene is TRBJ2-7, the V gene TRBV21-1; the D call TRBD2 from the table was never checked on the DNA. TRBV21-1 is annotated as a pseudogene. CDR3 size: 15 residues. The CDR3 is CASSPRPSGGLEQYF. CDR3 sequence (DNA): TGTGCCAGCAGCCCCAGGCCTAGCGGGGGGCTCGAGCAGTACTTC.

The J gene is TRBJ2-7, the V gene TRBV11-2, with TRBD2 matching 9 bases. This CDR3 is 17 amino acids long. With V trimmed by 1 base and J by 0 bases, 7 bases remained unmatched. Per germline, CDR1 SGHAT and CDR2 FQNNGV. CDR3 loop: CASSLVVSGRSSYEQYF. CDR3 in DNA: TGTGCCAGCAGCTTAGTGGTCAGCGGGAGGTCCTCCTACGAGCAGTACTTC.

V and J are TRBV28 and TRBJ2-7, with TRBD1 matching 7 bases. Germline V gene lookup returns CDR1 MDHEN and CDR2 SYDVKM. Germline trimming cut 6 bases from V and 0 bases from J; bases unmatched to any gene: 14. CDR3 length equals 17 residues. The CDR3 spells CASSLYRGGGLSYEQYF. CDR3 nucleotides: TGTGCCAGCAGCCTTTATAGAGGGGGCGGACTCTCCTACGAGCAGTACTTC. The full variable domain, in which reference TRBV28 and TRBJ2-7 provide the parts outside the CDR3, is DVKVTQSSRYLVKRTGEKVFLECVQDMDHENMFWYRQDPGLGLRLIYFSYDVKMKEKGDIPEGYSVSREKKERFSLILESASTNQTSMYLCASSLYRGGGLSYEQYFGPGTRLTVT.

J is TRBJ1-1 and V is TRBV30, with TRBD1 matching 9 bases. Germline V gene lookup returns CDR1 GTSNPN and CDR2 SVGIG (reference sequence). The CDR3 contains 17 residues. After removal of 4 bases from V and 3 bases from J, the junction contained 15 bases not matched to a gene. CDR3 bases: TGTGCCTGGACTGATTCCGGGACAGGGAGTTGGTACACTGAAGCTTTCTTT. It encodes CAWTDSGTGSWYTEAFF.

The V gene is TRBV27, the J gene TRBJ2-2, with 7 bases fitting TRBD1. In germline, CDR1 is MNHEY, CDR2 SMNVEV (reference sequence). The CDR3 has 14 residues. The ends lost 7 bases at V and 5 bases at J; junction bases unmatched: 7. CDR3 coding DNA: TGTGCCAGCACTACAGGGGTACGGACCGGGGAGCTGTTTTTT. This encodes CASTTGVRTGELFF.

J is TRBJ2-5 and V is TRBV2, with D possibly being TRBD2 (7 bases). In germline, CDR1 is SNHLY, CDR2 FYNNEI. The V end lost 2 bases, the J end lost 5 bases, and 12 bases lay between the germline ends. The length of the CDR3 is 14 residues. CDR3 sequence reads: CASSEWGGWETQYF. The CDR3 region has the DNA TGTGCCAGCAGTGAATGGGGGGGCTGGGAGACCCAGTACTTC.

V and J are TRBV10-3 and TRBJ2-7; D not resolved. V dropped 0 bases and J dropped 2 bases, with 8 bases sitting between them. The CDR3 covers 14 residues. Germline-derived CDR1 and CDR2 are ENHRY and SYGVKD. This CDR3 is CAISESDRAYEQYF. In nucleotides, the CDR3 is TGTGCCATCAGTGAGTCTGACCGAGCCTACGAGCAGTACTTC.

The chain links TRBV9 to TRBJ2-7; D is perhaps TRBD2 (5 bases). The CDR3 consists of 13 residues. Germline V CDR1 and CDR2: SGDLS, YYNGEE. The ends were cut back, 5 bases at V and 7 bases at J, with 16 bases in the middle. CDR3 sequence reads: CASSSLEPGEQYF. CDR3 sequence (DNA): TGTGCCAGCAGTTCGTTGGAGCCGGGGGAGCAGTACTTC. Full variable domain (missing parts from reference TRBV9 and TRBJ2-7): DSGVTQTPKHLITATGQRVTLRCSPRSGDLSVYWYQQSLDQGLQFLIQYYNGEERAKGNILERFSAQQFPDLHSELNLSSLELGDSALYFCASSSLEPGEQYFGPGTRLTVT.

The gene calls are TRBV7-8 and TRBJ1-3; 7 bases fit TRBD1. Trimming removed 2 bases from V and 0 bases from J; junction bases left unmatched: 16. The CDR3 totals 20 residues. CDR1 and CDR2 from the germline V gene are SGHVS and FQNEAQ. CDR3 nucleotides: TGTGCCAGCAGCTTACTTCGTGGACAGGCTTCCTATTCCTCTGGAAACACCATATATTTT. Translated, it gives CASSLLRGQASYSSGNTIYF.

This chain uses TRBV28 with TRBJ2-5; D gene unclear. V was clipped by 5 bases and J by 1 base, with 8 bases between them. Germline V lookup: CDR1 MDHEN, CDR2 SYDVKM. The CDR3 has 13 residues. The DNA for the CDR3 is TGTGCCAGCAGTCCATACTCCCAAGAGACCCAGTACTTC. Amino acid sequence: CASSPYSQETQYF. The variable domain in full, with the rest retrieved from reference TRBV28 and TRBJ2-5, is DVKVTQSSRYLVKRTGEKVFLECVQDMDHENMFWYRQDPGLGLRLIYFSYDVKMKEKGDIPEGYSVSREKKERFSLILESASTNQTSMYLCASSPYSQETQYFGPGTRLLVL.

The rearrangement uses TRBV7-2 and TRBJ2-3; a weak D match, TRBD2 (6 bases). Germline V gene sequence: CDR1 SGHTA, CDR2 FQGNSA. The CDR3 totals 16 residues. V lost 5 bases and J lost 0, with 15 bases in between. CDR3 sequence (DNA): TGTGCCAGCAGCCTACACACCGGGACTAGCACAGATACGCAGTATTTT. This gives the protein CASSLHTGTSTDTQYF. Using reference TRBV7-2 and TRBJ2-3 for the parts outside the CDR3, the full variable domain is GAGVSQSPSNKVTEKGKDVELRCDPISGHTALYWYRQSLGQGLEFLIYFQGNSAPDKSGLPSDRFSAERTGGSVSTLTIQRTQQEDSAVYLCASSLHTGTSTDTQYFGPGTRLTVL.

The chain links TRBV27 to TRBJ2-7; D is possibly TRBD2 (5 bases). CDR1 and CDR2 (germline): MNHEY, SMNVEV (reference sequence). The CDR3 is made up of 15 amino acids. Trimming left V 1 base short and J 0 bases short, with 10 bases between. The CDR3, as DNA: TGTGCCAGCAGTTTATACACTGGGAGCTCCTACGAGCAGTACTTC. As protein: CASSLYTGSSYEQYF.

The rearrangement joins TRBV30 to TRBJ1-4; TRBD1 might be the D (6 bases). Trimming stripped 6 bases from V and 3 bases from J, with 20 bases between. CDR1 GTSNPN and CDR2 SVGIG come from the germline V gene (reference sequence). This CDR3 is built from 16 residues. The CDR3 bases are TGTGCCTGCCTACCCAGCGGGGGCTCATCTAATGAAAAACTGTTTTTT. Translation gives CACLPSGGSSNEKLFF.

The rearrangement uses TRBV10-1 and TRBJ2-7; no reliable D call. The CDR3 runs to 14 residues. Trimming removed 0 bases at V and 5 bases at J, with 11 bases between. Looked up from germline, CDR1 is WNHNN and CDR2 is SYGVQD (reference sequence). The CDR3 DNA is TGCGCCAGCAGTGAGTCCCCCGGTATCCACGAGCAGTACTTC. Protein sequence: CASSESPGIHEQYF.